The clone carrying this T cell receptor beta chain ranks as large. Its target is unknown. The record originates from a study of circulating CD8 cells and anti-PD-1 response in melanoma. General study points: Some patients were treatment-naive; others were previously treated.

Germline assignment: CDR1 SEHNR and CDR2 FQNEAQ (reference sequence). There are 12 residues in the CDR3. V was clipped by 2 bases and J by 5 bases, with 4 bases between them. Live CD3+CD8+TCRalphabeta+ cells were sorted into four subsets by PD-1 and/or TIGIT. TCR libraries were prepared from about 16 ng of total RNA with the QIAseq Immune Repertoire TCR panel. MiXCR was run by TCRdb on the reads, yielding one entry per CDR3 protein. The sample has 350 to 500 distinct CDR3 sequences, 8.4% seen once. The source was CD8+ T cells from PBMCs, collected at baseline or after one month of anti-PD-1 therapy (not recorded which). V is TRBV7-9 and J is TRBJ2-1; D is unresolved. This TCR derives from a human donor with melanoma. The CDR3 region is CASSLQDNEQFF. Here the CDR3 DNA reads TGTGCCAGCAGCTTACAGGACAATGAGCAGTTCTTC.